This T cell receptor beta chain was found in a study of CD8 T cells in ankylosing spondylitis (dated by TCRdb to 2016 to 2017). With respect to the entire study: To find TCR variants linked to disease, the study profiled T cell receptor beta repertoires in ankylosing spondylitis patients and healthy donors. The full study cohort was made up of 25 ankylosing spondylitis patients and about a hundred healthy donors. Peripheral blood samples were taken, and synovial fluid was additionally collected from ankylosing spondylitis patients. General findings and caveats noted by the study authors: A CD8+ phenotype was shown by the disease-linked clones, which were found at relatively low frequencies in peripheral blood. According to the report, matched synovial fluid samples from ankylosing spondylitis patients were significantly enriched for the disease-linked clones. Some motif variants were previously reported in synovial fluid and blood of reactive arthritis patients, suggesting common disease-initiation mechanisms. A TCR beta motif of eight highly homologous amino acid variants appeared characteristic of blood from ankylosing spondylitis patients.

Details on this clonotype: Its binding antigen is unknown. Per-nucleotide qualities are absent, and no much larger clonotype sits a single base away.

Reads for this sample came from an Illumina HiSeq 2500. Quantitative 5'-RACE with molecular barcodes was the method used to prepare the TCR beta libraries. In the authors' own workflow: Disease-linked TCR variants were identified with a new computational method built on a probabilistic model of VDJ rearrangement. TCRdb's own reprocessing of the public reads used fastp at Q25 and MiXCR and kept productive beta chains. Rows are unified per CDR3 protein, each entry keeping the most common DNA and genes. None of the V and J calls come from the authors' own analysis; TCRdb made them. A total of 250,000 or so distinct CDR3 sequences appear in this sample, about 24% of them only once. The top ten hold over 0.55% of the sample. The CDR3 runs 15 residues from the cysteine to the phenylalanine. Only the CDR3 region is kept as DNA, spanning 45 bases read in frame from base 1. CDR1 and CDR2 are read off the germline V gene as KGHDR and SFDVKD. V is trimmed back by 5 bases and J by 8 bases, and the junction contains 9 bases that no gene match accounts for.

Material: blood, either unsorted or a sorted T cell fraction (not recorded which). The sequence is built from TRBV24-1 and TRBJ2-1; TRBD1 lines up with 9 middle nucleotides. The receptor comes from a male donor with ankylosing spondylitis or in good health (not recorded which). This receptor has the CDR3 CATSARDRADYEQFF. Read as DNA, the sequence is TGTGCCACCAGTGCCCGGGACAGGGCCGACTATGAGCAGTTCTTC.